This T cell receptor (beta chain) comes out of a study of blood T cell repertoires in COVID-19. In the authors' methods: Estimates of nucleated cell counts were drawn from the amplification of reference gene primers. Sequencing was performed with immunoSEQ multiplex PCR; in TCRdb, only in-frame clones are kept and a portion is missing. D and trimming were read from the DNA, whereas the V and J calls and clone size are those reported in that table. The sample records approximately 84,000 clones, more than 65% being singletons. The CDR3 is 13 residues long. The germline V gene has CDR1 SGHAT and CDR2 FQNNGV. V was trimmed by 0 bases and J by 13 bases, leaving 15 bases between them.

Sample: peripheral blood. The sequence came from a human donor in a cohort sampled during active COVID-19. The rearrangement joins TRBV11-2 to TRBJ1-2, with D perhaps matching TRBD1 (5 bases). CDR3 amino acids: CASSLEGQAVCTF. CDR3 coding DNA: TGTGCCAGCAGCTTAGAGGGGCAGGCAGTATGCACCTTC.